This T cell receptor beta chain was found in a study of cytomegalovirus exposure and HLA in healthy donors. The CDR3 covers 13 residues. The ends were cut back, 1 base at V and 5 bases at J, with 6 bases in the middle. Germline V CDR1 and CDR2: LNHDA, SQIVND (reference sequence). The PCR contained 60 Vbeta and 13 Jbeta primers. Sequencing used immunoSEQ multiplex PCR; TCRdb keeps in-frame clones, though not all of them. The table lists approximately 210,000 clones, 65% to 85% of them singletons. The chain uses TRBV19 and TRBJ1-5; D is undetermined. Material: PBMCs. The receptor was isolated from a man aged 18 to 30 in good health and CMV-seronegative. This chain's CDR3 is CASSIGRDQPQHF. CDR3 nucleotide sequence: TGTGCCAGTAGTATAGGGCGGGATCAGCCCCAGCATTTT.